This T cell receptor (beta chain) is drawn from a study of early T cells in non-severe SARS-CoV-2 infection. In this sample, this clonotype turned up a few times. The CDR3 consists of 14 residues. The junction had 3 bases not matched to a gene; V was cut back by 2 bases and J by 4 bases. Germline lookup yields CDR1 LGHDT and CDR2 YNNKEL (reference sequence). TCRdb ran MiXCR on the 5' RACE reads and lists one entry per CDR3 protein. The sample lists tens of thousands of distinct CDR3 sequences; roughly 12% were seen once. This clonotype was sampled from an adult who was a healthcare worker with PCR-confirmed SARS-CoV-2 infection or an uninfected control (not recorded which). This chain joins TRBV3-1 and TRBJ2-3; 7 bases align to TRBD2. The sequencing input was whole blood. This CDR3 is CASSQWGRADTQYF. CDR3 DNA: TGTGCCAGCAGCCAATGGGGGAGGGCAGATACGCAGTATTTT.